These T cell receptor beta chains were read from a single sample in a study of vaccination effects on CD4 cells after COVID-19. Data came from immunoSEQ multiplex PCR; TCRdb stores just in-frame clones and leaves some out. The table includes approximately 87,000 clones, approximately 81% detected once. Their specific antigens are unknown. Sequenced here: CD4+ T cells from PBMCs cultured with HCoV-229E spike peptides, sampled before COVID-19 vaccination. These TCRs come from a human donor who received a COVID-19 vaccine. CDR3s include the opening cysteine and the closing phenylalanine or tryptophan. The order of the fields is V gene, clone size, J gene, D gene, CDR3 protein, CDR3 DNA. The D gene is left open where the match is weak. The size of a clone is reported for some rows only, either as once, few or many, or as a class for expanded clones.

>TRBV19|.|TRBJ2-5|.
CATQGGGETQYF
TGTGCCACCCAGGGGGGCGGCGAGACCCAGTACTTC
>TRBV5-6|.|TRBJ1-1|TRBD1
CASSALDRGGNTEAFF
TGTGCCAGCAGCGCCCTGGACAGGGGCGGGAACACTGAAGCTTTCTTT
>TRBV3-1/TRBV3-2|few|TRBJ1-2|.
CASSQEGDIYGYTF
TGTGCCAGCAGCCAAGAAGGCGACATTTATGGCTACACCTTC
>TRBV12-3/TRBV12-4|few|TRBJ1-4|.
CASSFRLEEKLFF
TGTGCCAGCAGTTTTAGGTTGGAGGAAAAACTGTTTTTT
>TRBV6-5|.|TRBJ2-1|.
CASSYTRTVYNEQFF
TGTGCCAGCAGTTACACGCGGACAGTCTACAATGAGCAGTTCTTC
>TRBV19|.|TRBJ1-2|.
CASSIDSPVGGYTF
TGTGCCAGTAGTATTGACTCCCCAGTCGGTGGCTACACCTTC
>TRBV2|.|TRBJ1-5|.
CASRGTLEVDQPQHF
TGTGCCAGCAGGGGGACCCTGGAGGTGGATCAGCCCCAGCATTTT
>TRBV4-1|.|TRBJ1-5|.
CASSQGQGPTNQPQHF
TGCGCCAGCAGCCAAGGCCAGGGGCCAACCAATCAGCCCCAGCATTTT
>TRBV3-1/TRBV3-2|.|TRBJ2-2|.
CASSQVGGPGELFF
TGTGCCAGCAGCCAGGTTGGGGGGCCCGGGGAGCTGTTTTTT
>TRBV7-3|.|TRBJ2-2|.
CASSSSREYTGELFF
TGTGCCAGCAGCTCTAGTAGAGAGTACACCGGGGAGCTGTTTTTT
>TRBV6-5|.|TRBJ1-1|.
CASSYSTRTEAFF
TGTGCCAGCAGTTACTCTACACGCACTGAAGCTTTCTTT
>TRBV2|.|TRBJ1-2|TRBD1
CASSEGQGVYGYTF
TGTGCCAGCAGTGAGGGACAGGGTGTATATGGCTACACCTTC
>TRBV19|.|TRBJ1-1|TRBD1
CASSTTGETEAFF
TGTGCCAGTAGCACTACAGGGGAGACTGAAGCTTTCTTT
>TRBV6-2/TRBV6-3|.|TRBJ1-1|TRBD1
CASSWGQSTEAFF
TGTGCCAGCAGTTGGGGACAGAGCACTGAAGCTTTCTTT
>TRBV9|.|TRBJ2-3|.
CASSVARNPSTDTQYF
TGTGCCAGCAGCGTTGCCCGGAACCCTAGCACAGATACGCAGTATTTT
>TRBV20-1|.|TRBJ2-5|.
CSASLNGQETQYF
TGCAGTGCTAGTTTAAATGGGCAAGAGACCCAGTACTTC
>TRBV6-5|.|TRBJ1-2|TRBD1
CASAGQGVVLDGYTF
TGTGCCAGCGCAGGACAGGGGGTGGTTCTGGATGGCTACACCTTC
>TRBV18|once|TRBJ2-3|.
CASSPGGATDTQYF
TGTGCCAGCTCACCGGGGGGGGCTACAGATACGCAGTATTTT
>TRBV7-2|once|TRBJ1-5|TRBD1
CASSLAGQGASYQPQHF
TGTGCCAGCAGCCTAGCGGGACAGGGTGCTTCGTATCAGCCCCAGCATTTT
>TRBV2|.|TRBJ1-6|.
CASTGEWNSPLHF
TGTGCCAGCACAGGGGAGTGGAATTCACCCCTCCACTTT
>TRBV14|once|TRBJ1-1|.
CASSQTQGFRAFF
TGTGCCAGCAGCCAAACACAGGGTTTTAGAGCTTTCTTT
>TRBV4-2|.|TRBJ1-6|.
CASSQDLTGYSPLHF
TGTGCCAGCAGCCAAGATCTAACAGGGTATTCACCCCTCCACTTT
>TRBV9|.|TRBJ1-2|TRBD1
CASSRGTGSNYGYTF
TGTGCCAGCAGCCGAGGGACAGGTTCTAACTATGGCTACACCTTC
>TRBV28|.|TRBJ2-5|.
CASSLRGKGRLETQYF
TGTGCCAGCAGCTTGAGGGGCAAGGGGCGATTGGAGACCCAGTACTTC
>TRBV5-1|.|TRBJ2-5|.
CASSLAGQAQETQYF
TGCGCCAGCAGCTTGGCTGGCCAGGCACAAGAGACCCAGTACTTC
>TRBV30|.|TRBJ1-1|TRBD1
CAWQGGQGIITEAFF
TGTGCCTGGCAGGGGGGACAGGGGATCATCACTGAAGCTTTCTTT
>TRBV18|.|TRBJ2-1|TRBD1
CASSPRRQGVSYNEQFF
TGTGCCAGCTCACCACGCAGACAGGGGGTTTCCTACAATGAGCAGTTCTTC
>TRBV19|.|TRBJ1-1|.
CASSITGSGSEAFF
TGTGCCAGTAGTATAACGGGCTCAGGGTCTGAAGCTTTCTTT
>TRBV25-1|.|TRBJ2-5|.
CASSDLGLYETQYF
TGTGCCAGCAGTGATCTGGGGCTGTACGAGACCCAGTACTTC
>TRBV19|.|TRBJ2-6|.
CASHIGSGANVLTF
TGTGCCAGTCATATCGGGTCTGGGGCCAACGTCCTGACTTTC
>TRBV18|.|TRBJ1-6|.
CASSPQGAGAYNSPLHF
TGTGCCAGCTCACCACAAGGGGCTGGCGCCTATAATTCACCCCTCCACTTT
>TRBV19|.|TRBJ1-5|.
CASSTQWEAQPQHF
TGTGCCAGCTCCACTCAATGGGAAGCTCAGCCCCAGCATTTT